Shown below are 5 T cell receptor beta chains from a single sample sequenced in a study of CD8 T cells in Susac syndrome. RNA amounts of roughly 0.45 to 1 ug underwent reverse transcription with random hexamers. From the immunoSEQ multiplex PCR reads, TCRdb called clonotypes with MiXCR, one entry per CDR3 protein. The sample holds about 300,000 distinct CDR3 sequences, about 91% seen once. The sequencing input was CD4+ T cells from PBMCs. The receptors here all came from a human donor with multiple sclerosis.

This chain links TRBV24-1 with TRBJ2-1, with no clear D. Between the trimmed V and J ends, which lost 4 bases and 9 bases, there was a span of 12 bases. The CDR3 is 13 residues long. Per the germline V gene, CDR1 is KGHDR and CDR2 is SFDVKD. The CDR3 region is CATSDSFAREQFF. DNA of the CDR3: TGTGCCACCAGTGACTCCTTTGCGCGTGAGCAGTTCTTC.

The rearrangement joins TRBV9 to TRBJ2-2; possible D gene TRBD2, 6 bases. The CDR3 length is 15 residues. Looked up from germline, CDR1 is SGDLS and CDR2 is YYNGEE. The V end lost 2 bases, the J end lost 4 bases, and 12 bases lay between the germline ends. Here the CDR3 DNA reads TGTGCCAGCAGCGTTATGGCGGGGCCCACCGGGGAGCTGTTTTTT. Its translation: CASSVMAGPTGELFF.

The V gene is TRBV7-3, the J gene TRBJ2-2; D not certain. Germline-derived CDR1 and CDR2 are SGHTA and FQGTGA. CDR3 length: 16 residues. V lost 2 bases to trimming and J lost 6 bases, with 16 bases between them. The CDR3 nucleotides are TGTGCCAGCAGCTTACACCCCTCTCGGTCCCCCGGGGAGCTGTTTTTT. Its protein product is CASSLHPSRSPGELFF.

This CDR3 is CSVAGSTYEQYF. DNA of the CDR3: TGCAGCGTTGCGGGATCTACCTACGAGCAGTACTTC. V gene TRBV29-1 combines with J gene TRBJ2-7; weak D call: TRBD2 (5 bases). CDR1 is SQVTM, CDR2 ANQGSEA, per germline. The CDR3 spans 12 residues. Trimming cost V 4 bases and J 2 bases, with 9 bases left between them.

The chain has TRBV14 and TRBJ2-7, with TRBD1 matching 7 bases. CDR1 is SGHDN, CDR2 FVKESK, per germline. J was trimmed by 4 bases and V by 0 bases; bases with no gene match: 12. The CDR3 is 17 amino acids. As DNA, the CDR3 is TGTGCCAGCAGCCAAGATGTATTGCGAGACAGGGTTTACGAGCAGTACTTC. This sequence encodes CASSQDVLRDRVYEQYF. The variable domain in full, with the rest retrieved from reference TRBV14 and TRBJ2-7, is EAGVTQFPSHSVIEKGQTVTLRCDPISGHDNLYWYRRVMGKEIKFLLHFVKESKQDESGMPNNRFLAERTGGTYSTLKVQPAELEDSGVYFCASSQDVLRDRVYEQYFGPGTRLTVT.